Sequencing of this T cell receptor beta chain was carried out in a study of human T cells and chemical hapten exposure. Study observations and caveats: TCRs exceeding a frequency of 1 in 1000 stayed unchanged under DPC sensitization.

The CDR3 has 12 amino acids. Germline CDR1 KGHSH, CDR2 LQKENI. The V end lost 1 base, the J end lost 7 bases, and 5 bases lay between the germline ends. About this clonotype: What it binds is unknown.

TCRdb independently ran MiXCR on the RACE reads; one entry per CDR3 protein. The sample has over 35,000 distinct CDR3 sequences, about 3.7% seen once. Time point reported: healthy volunteer bleed at 6 weeks. The authors' total RNA extraction used unfractionated whole blood. This sequence originates from a human donor in good health. Some clones in this sample may be carry-over from other donors' samples. The sequenced material came from whole blood. This chain connects TRBV18 to TRBJ1-5; D ambiguous. The CDR3 is CASSPLGQPQHF. CDR3 coding DNA: TGTGCCAGCTCACCACTGGGACAGCCCCAGCATTTT. Drawing the rest from reference TRBV18 and TRBJ1-5, the complete variable domain is NAGVMQNPRHLVRRRGQEARLRCSPMKGHSHVYWYRQLPEEGLKFMVYLQKENIIDESGMPKERFSAEFPKEGPSILRIQQVVRGDSAAYFCASSPLGQPQHFGDGTRLSIL.